The 5 T cell receptor beta chains below all came from one sample that was sequenced in a study of T cells in Graves' hyperthyroidism and ophthalmopathy (dated by TCRdb to between 2019 and 2020). Library generation was performed with multiplex PCR. Sequencer: Illumina HiSeq 2000. Amplification of TCR beta CDR3 regions was carried out from RNA transcripts. The first round of RT-PCR for the TCR CDR3 was performed with the HTBI primer set and the Qiagen OneStep RT-PCR kit. TCRdb cleaned the public reads at Q25 with fastp, built clones with MiXCR and kept in-frame beta chains. Each CDR3 protein appears once, grouped with its most common genes and DNA. Present in this sample are some 690,000 distinct CDR3 sequences, roughly 17% of which were seen just once. Clones ranked in the top ten supply 15% of the sample. Sample: blood. Receptors were obtained from a man aged 50 to 60 with Graves' hyperthyroidism.

The genes are TRBV7-3 and TRBJ2-1; a possible D gene is TRBD2 (5 bases). Per the germline V gene, CDR1 is SGHTA and CDR2 is FQGTGA. This CDR3 has 16 residues. V was cut by 4 bases and J by 4 bases, with 17 bases left in between. CDR3 nucleotide sequence: TGTGCCAGCAGCTCCTCTGGGAGCTCCGTGTACAATGAGCAGTTCTTC. This sequence encodes CASSSSGSSVYNEQFF. The whole variable domain, filled in from reference TRBV7-3 and TRBJ2-1, reads GAGVSQTPSNKVTEKGKYVELRCDPISGHTALYWYRQSLGQGPEFLIYFQGTGAADDSGLPNDRFFAVRPEGSVSTLKIQRTERGDSAVYLCASSSSGSSVYNEQFFGPGTRLTVL.

This clonotype showed up just a few times. The chain carries TRBV29-1 and TRBJ1-6; the match to TRBD1 covers 7 bases. The CDR3 contains 13 residues. The V and J ends lost 6 bases and 6 bases, in that order; junction bases with no gene match: 5. Looked up from germline, CDR1 is SQVTM and CDR2 is ANQGSEA. CDR3 in DNA: TGCAGCGTCGGGACAGACCTTAATTCACCCCTCCACTTT. Translated: CSVGTDLNSPLHF.

This clonotype was counted at least ten times. The chain carries TRBV7-9 and TRBJ2-5; 8 nucleotides match TRBD2. J was trimmed by 2 bases and V by 1 base; bases with no gene match: 6. CDR1 is SEHNR, CDR2 FQNEAQ, per germline (reference sequence). The CDR3 loop spans 16 amino acids. The CDR3 DNA is TGTGCCAGCAGCTTAGGTGTAGCGGGAAGGCAAGAGACCCAGTACTTC. It translates to CASSLGVAGRQETQYF.

The chain carries TRBV7-9 and TRBJ2-1; 8 bases fit TRBD2. Trimming took 0 bases from V and 6 from J; bases not matched to a gene: 4. Germline-derived CDR1 and CDR2 are SEHNR and FQNEAQ (reference sequence). The CDR3 has 15 residues. The CDR3 nucleotides are TGTGCCAGCAGCTTAGCAGCGGGAGCCTGCAATGAGCAGTTCTTC. Translation: CASSLAAGACNEQFF.

In this sample, this clonotype turned up many times. The chain combines TRBV6-1 with TRBJ1-3; TRBD1 agrees at 9 bases. The CDR3 extends over 15 amino acids. Trimming at V came to 5 bases and at J to 4 bases, leaving 6 bases not matched to a gene. Germline V CDR1 and CDR2: MNHNS, SASEGT. The CDR3 nucleotides are TGTGCCAGCAGTACCGTTGGGACAGGGGGAAACACCATATATTTT. It translates to CASSTVGTGGNTIYF.